A selection of T cell receptor beta chains follows, all from one sample in a study of blood T cell repertoires in COVID-19. Only in-frame clones appear in the TCRdb table, and some are missing; sequencing was by immunoSEQ multiplex PCR. The sample holds around 250,000 clones, approximately 86% seen once. The material sequenced was PBMCs or T cells enriched from blood (not recorded which). These receptors were collected from a woman aged 45-65 years who had recovered from COVID-19. The conserved cysteine and the conserved F or W are not part of the CDR3 here.

v_gene	len	j_gene	CDR3aa
TRBV11-2	14	TRBJ2-2	ASSARWQGATGELF
TRBV28	16	TRBJ1-4	ASSPGQGVGATNEKLF
TRBV7-2	14	TRBJ1-6	ASSYRDRAFGSPLH
TRBV2	13	TRBJ2-7	ASRLGTTLSYEQY
TRBV18	14	TRBJ2-1	ASSPNLAGLNGEQF
TRBV18	12	TRBJ2-3	ASNPGSGTDTQY
TRBV7-9	13	TRBJ2-7	ASSSPGQGTDEQY
TRBV6-2/TRBV6-3	9	TRBJ2-7	ASSYQYEQY
TRBV5-1	12	TRBJ2-1	ASADGSAYNEQF
TRBV4-2	13	TRBJ2-1	ASSQTASAVNEQF
TRBV9	13	TRBJ1-2	ASSSPRQGEVGYT
TRBV15	14	TRBJ2-1	ATSSYGGLSYNEQF
TRBV19	11	TRBJ1-1	ASSNQYPNEAF
TRBV2	13	TRBJ2-1	ASLHEGLAYNEQF
TRBV7-9	14	TRBJ2-7	ASSHTRTSGTYEQY
TRBV29-1	12	TRBJ2-7	SGPGDRGSYEQY
TRBV30	12	TRBJ1-2	AWSGGQGYYGYT
TRBV6-5	13	TRBJ2-3	ASSLLAGEGYTQY
TRBV2	12	TRBJ2-5	ASSGDRGPETQY
TRBV6-4	15	TRBJ2-3	ASSDSTSGEGTDTQY
TRBV10-3	15	TRBJ2-2	AIRGTSGSKNTGELF
TRBV7-3	13	TRBJ2-1	ASSLGESSYNEQF
TRBV28	10	TRBJ1-3	ASSTLGNTIY
TRBV19	11	TRBJ2-3	ATRRVNTDTQY
TRBV9	14	TRBJ1-1	ASSGGPNRVDTEAF
TRBV28	13	TRBJ2-5	ASSTHRDRRETQY
TRBV3-1/TRBV3-2	14	TRBJ2-7	ASSRLGLAGAYEQY
TRBV9	13	TRBJ2-6	ASSGGGSGANVLT
TRBV19	10	TRBJ1-2	ASSRGSYGYT
TRBV7-3	12	TRBJ2-7	ASSPQGASYEQY
TRBV7-9	14	TRBJ2-3	ASSDGTSASTDTQY
TRBV28	10	TRBJ1-1	ASSPGETEAF
TRBV10-2	18	TRBJ2-7	ASSDPQGLAGEGMRYEQY
TRBV4-3	12	TRBJ2-3	ASSQEGFTDTQY
TRBV27	15	TRBJ2-7	ASSLTPGGPSSYEQY
TRBV15	14	TRBJ1-2	ATSRGGTGIIWGYT
TRBV3-1/TRBV3-2	13	TRBJ2-1	ASSQREVGYNEQF